This T cell receptor (beta chain) was captured by sequencing in a study of cytomegalovirus exposure and HLA in healthy donors. The wider study: From some 190 million T cells, an earlier analysis saw 120 million or so unique TCR beta sequences.

Concerning this clone itself: Antigen unknown.

The V gene's germline CDR1 is LNHDA and CDR2 SQIVND (reference sequence). The CDR3 is 13 residues long. Trimming at V came to 6 bases and at J to 3 bases, leaving 4 bases not matched to a gene. Amplification used 60 Vbeta primers and 13 Jbeta primers. Method: immunoSEQ multiplex PCR; TCRdb's copy keeps in-frame clones and lacks some. Here the sample spans about 110,000 clones, more than 65% being singletons. Study results and limitations: Later analysis identified several of the most significant clusters that appeared linked to common viral pathogens. With high specificity and sensitivity, the classifier reportedly diagnosed cytomegalovirus status. Indistinguishable V segments such as TRBV6-2 and TRBV6-3 were excluded.

Specimen: PBMCs. This sequence originates from a man aged 25-40 years in good health and CMV-seropositive. V is TRBV19 and J is TRBJ1-2; 7 bases map to TRBD1. The CDR3, as DNA: TGTGCCAGTAGGGGCAGGGGGGACTATGGCTACACCTTC. Translated: CASRGRGDYGYTF.